This T cell receptor (beta chain) was captured in a study of T cell clonotyping in hematopoietic cell transplantation. Assay: immunoSEQ multiplex PCR; the TCRdb copy retains only in-frame clones and omits some. The top ten hold about 2.6% of the sample, which has over 7,500 clones, around 97% seen once. The germline V and J ends were trimmed by 7 bases and 0 bases, with 10 bases remaining between them. This CDR3 is built from 14 residues. Germline V gene lookup returns CDR1 MNHEY and CDR2 SVGAGI. The sample here was peripheral blood mononuclear cells, taken 100 days after allogeneic stem cell transplant. The TCR was taken from a male patient aged 55 to 69 who had an allogeneic stem cell transplant from a related donor, so the T cells may come from the graft donor. Some clones in this sample may be carry-over from other donors' samples. This chain uses TRBV6-5 with TRBJ1-3; D not certain. In DNA form, the CDR3 reads TGTGCCAGCAAAGGAGGCCCCTCTGGAAACACCATATATTTT. As protein: CASKGGPSGNTIYF.